Below are 15 T cell receptor beta chains sequenced from a single sample in a study of blood T cell repertoires in COVID-19. Repertoires were generated with immunoSEQ multiplex PCR, while TCRdb's copy carries only in-frame clones and drops some. The sample includes over 45,000 clones, around 81% of them seen just once. The material sequenced was peripheral blood. The receptors were gathered from a woman older than 75 with active or convalescent COVID-19.

The chain joins TRBV18 to TRBJ1-6, with D tentatively TRBD1 (5 bases). The germline V gene encodes CDR1 KGHSH and CDR2 LQKENI. V dropped 3 bases and J dropped 14 bases, with 17 bases sitting between them. The CDR3 spans 14 residues. The CDR3 DNA follows: TGTGCCAGCTCACCTTCGACAGAACCATCCACCCTCCACTTT. It codes for CASSPSTEPSTLHF.

The J gene is TRBJ2-5, the V gene TRBV5-1, with D possibly matching TRBD1 (5 bases). Trimming took 4 bases from V and 2 from J, leaving 21 bases between them. CDR3 length: 17 residues. CDR1 SGHRS and CDR2 YFSETQ come from the germline V gene. The CDR3 reads CASSKSWGPPTQETQYF. The CDR3, as DNA: TGCGCCAGCAGCAAGTCGTGGGGCCCCCCCACACAAGAGACCCAGTACTTC.

The chain is built from TRBV6-6 and TRBJ2-3; TRBD1 matches 7 bases. The V gene's germline CDR1 is MNHNY and CDR2 SVGAGI (reference sequence). The CDR3 loop spans 13 amino acids. J was trimmed by 3 bases and V by 7 bases; bases with no gene match: 4. CDR3 DNA sequence: TGTGCCAGCAACAGGGGACAGACAGATACGCAGTATTTT. It translates to CASNRGQTDTQYF.

The V call is TRBV9, the J call TRBJ1-6; D unresolved. This CDR3 contains 16 residues. Germline V gene sequence: CDR1 SGDLS, CDR2 YYNGEE. Trimming pared 2 bases from V and 0 bases from J, leaving 9 bases between. The DNA of the CDR3 is TGTGCCAGCAGCGTTGCGCTAAGCTCCTATAATTCACCCCTCCACTTT. It yields the protein CASSVALSSYNSPLHF. Full variable domain (outside the CDR3, taken from reference TRBV9 and TRBJ1-6): DSGVTQTPKHLITATGQRVTLRCSPRSGDLSVYWYQQSLDQGLQFLIQYYNGEERAKGNILERFSAQQFPDLHSELNLSSLELGDSALYFCASSVALSSYNSPLHFGNGTRLTVT.

The CDR3 DNA reads TGTGCCAGTAGTACCAAGGGACAGGGTAACTATGGCTACACCTTC. Translating gives CASSTKGQGNYGYTF. This chain joins TRBV19 and TRBJ1-2, with TRBD1 matching over 9 bases. Germline V lookup: CDR1 LNHDA, CDR2 SQIVND (reference sequence). Losses at the gene ends were 4 bases for V and 1 base for J; bases not matched to a gene: 4. This CDR3 comprises 15 residues.

In nucleotides, the CDR3 is TGTGCCAGTACCTCGGGACAGACGAACACTGAAGCTTTCTTT. Encoded protein: CASTSGQTNTEAFF. This rearrangement joins TRBV19 to TRBJ1-1, with 7 bases lining up with TRBD1. In germline, CDR1 is LNHDA, CDR2 SQIVND (reference sequence). After removal of 7 bases from V and 1 base from J, the junction contained 6 bases not matched to a gene. The CDR3 is 14 amino acids. Together with reference TRBV19 and TRBJ1-1, the CDR3 gives the full variable domain: DGGITQSPKYLFRKEGQNVTLSCEQNLNHDAMYWYRQDPGQGLRLIYYSQIVNDFQKGDIAEGYSVSREKKESFPLTVTSAQKNPTAFYLCASTSGQTNTEAFFGQGTRLTVV.

V and J are TRBV6-2 or TRBV6-3 and TRBJ1-2; D might be TRBD1 (5 bases). V lost 4 bases and J lost 4, with 10 bases in between. Germline CDR1 MNHEY, CDR2 SVGEGT. The CDR3 is made up of 13 amino acids. Written as DNA, the CDR3 is TGTGCCAGCAGTTCATACAGGACCTATGGCTACACCTTC. It translates to CASSSYRTYGYTF.

V usage is TRBV20-1 and J usage is TRBJ2-2; no clear D. V was cut by 4 bases and J by 6 bases, with 6 bases left in between. The CDR3 contains 11 residues. The V gene's germline CDR1 is DFQATT and CDR2 SNEGSKA (reference sequence). The CDR3 DNA follows: TGCAGTGCTATAATTTCCGGGGAGCTGTTTTTT. It specifies CSAIISGELFF.

The J gene is TRBJ2-7, the V gene TRBV20-1; D may be TRBD1 (5 bases). Germline-derived CDR1 and CDR2 are DFQATT and SNEGSKA (reference sequence). The CDR3 extends over 11 amino acids. Trimming cost V 5 bases and J 7 bases, with 12 bases left between them. The CDR3 DNA is TGCAGTGCTTCAAGACAGCTAGAGCAGTACTTC. This translates into CSASRQLEQYF.

The chain links TRBV19 to TRBJ2-2; a possible D gene is TRBD1 (6 bases). CDR1 is LNHDA, CDR2 SQIVND, per germline (reference sequence). The CDR3 covers 13 residues. Trimming shortened V by 7 bases and J by 5 bases, and 11 bases separated the two germline ends. CDR3 sequence (DNA): TGTGCCAGTAACACAGGGATTACCGGGGAGCTGTTTTTT. Amino acid sequence: CASNTGITGELFF.

In this sample, this clone turned up a few times. CDR3 in amino acids: CASRGLAKETQYF. CDR3 in DNA: TGTGCCAGCAGGGGACTAGCGAAAGAGACCCAGTACTTC. The gene calls are TRBV7-9 and TRBJ2-5; TRBD2 agrees at 10 bases. Germline V lookup: CDR1 SEHNR, CDR2 FQNEAQ (reference sequence). This CDR3 is built from 13 residues. J gave up 3 bases and V 6 bases, and 1 base lay outside the gene matches.

J is TRBJ2-1 and V is TRBV5-1; 13 nucleotides line up with TRBD2. V was clipped by 3 bases and J by 8 bases; unmatched bases: 5. This CDR3 comprises 15 residues. Germline V gene lookup returns CDR1 SGHRS and CDR2 YFSETQ. CDR3 in amino acids: CASSSRLAGGDEQFF. In DNA form, the CDR3 reads TGCGCCAGCAGCTCCAGACTAGCGGGGGGAGATGAGCAGTTCTTC.

The CDR3 sequence is CATSDAGTSTGELFF. The DNA for the CDR3 is TGTGCCACCAGTGATGCCGGGACATCCACCGGGGAGCTGTTTTTT. The V and J genes are TRBV24-1 and TRBJ2-2; D possibly corresponds to TRBD1 (6 bases). Deletions cut 3 bases from V and 4 bases from J, with 11 bases between. The CDR3 consists of 15 residues. The V gene's germline CDR1 is KGHDR and CDR2 SFDVKD.

This rearrangement joins TRBV27 to TRBJ2-7; 12 bases line up with TRBD2. Germline CDR1 is MNHEY and CDR2 is SMNVEV (reference sequence). V lost 3 bases and J lost 5; bases outside the gene matches: 2. CDR3 size: 14 residues. DNA for the CDR3: TGTGCCAGCAGTTTGCGGACTAGCGGGAACGAGCAGTACTTC. It encodes CASSLRTSGNEQYF.

This chain uses TRBV28 with TRBJ1-1, with 8 bases identical to TRBD1. The J segment lost 6 bases and the V segment lost 6 bases, leaving 9 bases of the junction unmatched. This CDR3 contains 14 residues. Germline V lookup: CDR1 MDHEN, CDR2 SYDVKM. CDR3 DNA sequence: TGTGCCAGCAGCCTAAGACAGGGGTCTGCTGAAGCTTTCTTT. Translated: CASSLRQGSAEAFF.